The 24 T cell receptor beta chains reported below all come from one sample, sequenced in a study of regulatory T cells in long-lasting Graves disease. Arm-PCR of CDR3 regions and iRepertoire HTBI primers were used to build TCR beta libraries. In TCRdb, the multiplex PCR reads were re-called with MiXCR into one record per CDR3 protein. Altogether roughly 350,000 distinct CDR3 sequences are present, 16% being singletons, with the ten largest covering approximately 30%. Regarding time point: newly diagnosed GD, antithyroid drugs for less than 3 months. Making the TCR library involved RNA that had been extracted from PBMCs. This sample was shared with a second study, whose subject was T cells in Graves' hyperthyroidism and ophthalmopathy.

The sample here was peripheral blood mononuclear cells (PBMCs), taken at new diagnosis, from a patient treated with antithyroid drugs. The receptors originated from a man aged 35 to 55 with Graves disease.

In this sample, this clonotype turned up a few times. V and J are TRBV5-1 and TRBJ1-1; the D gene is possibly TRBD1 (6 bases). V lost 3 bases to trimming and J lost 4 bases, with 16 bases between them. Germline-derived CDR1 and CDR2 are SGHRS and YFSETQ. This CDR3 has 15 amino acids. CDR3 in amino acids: CASSYRPQGSTEAFF. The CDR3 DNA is TGCGCCAGCAGCTACCGCCCACAGGGAAGCACTGAAGCTTTCTTT.

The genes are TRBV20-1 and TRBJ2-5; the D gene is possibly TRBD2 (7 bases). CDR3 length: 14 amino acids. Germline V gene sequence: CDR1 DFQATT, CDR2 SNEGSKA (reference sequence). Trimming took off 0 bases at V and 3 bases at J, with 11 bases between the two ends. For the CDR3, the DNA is TGCAGTGCTAGAGATAGGGGGGGTGAAGAGACCCAGTACTTC. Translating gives CSARDRGGEETQYF.

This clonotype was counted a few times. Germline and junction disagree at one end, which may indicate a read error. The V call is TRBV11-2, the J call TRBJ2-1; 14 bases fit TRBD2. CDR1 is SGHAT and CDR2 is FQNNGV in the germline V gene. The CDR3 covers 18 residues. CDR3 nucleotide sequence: TGTGCCAGCAGCTCAAAAAGACTAGCGGGGGGGCTCTACAATGAGCAGCTCTTC. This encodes CASSSKRLAGGLYNEQLF. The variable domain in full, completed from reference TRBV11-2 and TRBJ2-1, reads EAGVAQSPRYKIIEKRQSVAFWCNPISGHATLYWYQQILGQGPKLLIQFQNNGVVDDSQLPKDRFSAERLKGVDSTLKIQPAKLEDSAVYLCASSSKRLAGGLYNEQLFGPGTRLTVL.

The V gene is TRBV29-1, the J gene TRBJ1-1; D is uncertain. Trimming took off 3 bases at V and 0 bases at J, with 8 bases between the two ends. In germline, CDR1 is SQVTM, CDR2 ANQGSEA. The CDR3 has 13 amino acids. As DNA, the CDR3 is TGCAGCGTTGATGAGGTTATGAACACTGAAGCTTTCTTT. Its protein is CSVDEVMNTEAFF.

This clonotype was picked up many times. CDR3 sequence: CASSYLGRGEKLFF. CDR3 DNA: TGTGCCAGCAGTTACTTGGGCAGGGGTGAAAAACTGTTTTTT. V is TRBV6-5 and J is TRBJ1-4; TRBD1 might be the D (6 bases). Trimming left V 1 base short and J 7 bases short, with 10 bases between. Germline V lookup: CDR1 MNHEY, CDR2 SVGAGI. This CDR3 comprises 14 residues.

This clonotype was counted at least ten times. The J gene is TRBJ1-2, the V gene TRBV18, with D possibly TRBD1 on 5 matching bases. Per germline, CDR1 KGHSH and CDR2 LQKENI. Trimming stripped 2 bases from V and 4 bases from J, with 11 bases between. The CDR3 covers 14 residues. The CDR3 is CASSPIGGGYGYTF. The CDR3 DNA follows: TGTGCCAGCTCACCAATCGGGGGTGGCTATGGCTACACCTTC.

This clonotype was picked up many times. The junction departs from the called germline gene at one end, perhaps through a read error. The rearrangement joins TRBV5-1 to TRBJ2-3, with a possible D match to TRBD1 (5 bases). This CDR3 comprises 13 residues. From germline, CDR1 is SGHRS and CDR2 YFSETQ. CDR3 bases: TGTGCCAGCAGTTTTTCAGGGCCAGATACGCAGTATTTT. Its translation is CASSFSGPDTQYF.

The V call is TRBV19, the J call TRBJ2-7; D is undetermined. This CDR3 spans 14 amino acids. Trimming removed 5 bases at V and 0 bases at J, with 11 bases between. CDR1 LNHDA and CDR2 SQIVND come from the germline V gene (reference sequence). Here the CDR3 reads CASSWGSFSYEQYF. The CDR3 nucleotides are TGTGCCAGTAGTTGGGGATCCTTCTCCTACGAGCAGTACTTC.

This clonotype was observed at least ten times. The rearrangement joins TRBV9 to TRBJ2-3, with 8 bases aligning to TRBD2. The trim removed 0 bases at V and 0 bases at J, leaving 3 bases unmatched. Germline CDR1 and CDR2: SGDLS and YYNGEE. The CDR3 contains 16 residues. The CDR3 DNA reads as TGTGCCAGCAGCGTAGGGCGGGGGGCGAGCACAGATACGCAGTATTTT. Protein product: CASSVGRGASTDTQYF.

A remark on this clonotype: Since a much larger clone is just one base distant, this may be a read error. The CDR3 is CASSWGTASCGYTF. CDR3 in DNA: TGTGCCAGCAGTTGGGGGACCGCTTCCTGTGGCTACACCTTC. This rearrangement joins TRBV28 to TRBJ1-2, with a tentative D call TRBD1 (5 bases). CDR1 MDHEN and CDR2 SYDVKM come from the germline V gene. V lost 4 bases and J 7 bases, leaving 16 bases between the germline ends. This CDR3 has 14 amino acids.

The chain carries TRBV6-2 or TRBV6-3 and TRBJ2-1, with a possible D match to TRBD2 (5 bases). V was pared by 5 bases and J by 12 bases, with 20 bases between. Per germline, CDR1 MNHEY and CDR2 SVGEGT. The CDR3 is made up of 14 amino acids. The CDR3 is CASSRRLDRDGQFF. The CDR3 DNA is TGTGCCAGCAGTCGGCGTCTAGATCGGGATGGGCAGTTCTTC.

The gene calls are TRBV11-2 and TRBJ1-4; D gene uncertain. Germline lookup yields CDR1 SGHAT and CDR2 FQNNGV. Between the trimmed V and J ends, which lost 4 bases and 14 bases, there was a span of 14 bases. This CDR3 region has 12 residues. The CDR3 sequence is CASSSGGVSLFF. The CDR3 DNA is TGTGCCAGCAGCTCCGGCGGGGTTTCTCTGTTTTTT. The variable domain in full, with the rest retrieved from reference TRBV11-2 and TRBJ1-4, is EAGVAQSPRYKIIEKRQSVAFWCNPISGHATLYWYQQILGQGPKLLIQFQNNGVVDDSQLPKDRFSAERLKGVDSTLKIQPAKLEDSAVYLCASSSGGVSLFFGSGTQLSVL.

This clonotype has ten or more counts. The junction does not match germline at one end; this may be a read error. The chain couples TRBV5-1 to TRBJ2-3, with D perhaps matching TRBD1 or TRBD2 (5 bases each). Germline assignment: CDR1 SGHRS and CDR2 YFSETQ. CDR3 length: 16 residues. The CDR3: CASSLTSGRTTDTQYF. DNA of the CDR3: TGTGCCAGCAGCTTGACTTCGGGACGGACCACAGATACGCAGTATTTT.

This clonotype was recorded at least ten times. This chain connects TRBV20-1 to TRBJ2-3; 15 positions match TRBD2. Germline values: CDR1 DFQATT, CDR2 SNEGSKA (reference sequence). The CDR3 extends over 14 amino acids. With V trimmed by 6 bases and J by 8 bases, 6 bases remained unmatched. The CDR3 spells CSAEGLAGGGTQYF. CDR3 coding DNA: TGCAGTGCGGAGGGACTAGCGGGGGGCGGTACGCAGTATTTT.

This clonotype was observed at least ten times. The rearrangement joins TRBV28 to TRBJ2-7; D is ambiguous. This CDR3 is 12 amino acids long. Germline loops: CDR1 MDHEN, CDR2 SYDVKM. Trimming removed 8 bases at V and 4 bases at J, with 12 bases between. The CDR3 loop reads CASQDTRYEQYF. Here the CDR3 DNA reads TGTGCCAGCCAAGACACGCGTTACGAGCAGTACTTC.

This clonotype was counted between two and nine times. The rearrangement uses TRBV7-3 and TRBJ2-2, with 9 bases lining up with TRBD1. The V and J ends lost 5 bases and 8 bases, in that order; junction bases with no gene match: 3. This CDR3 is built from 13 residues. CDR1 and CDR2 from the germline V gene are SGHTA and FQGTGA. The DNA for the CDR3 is TGTGCCAGCAGCCCGACAGGGGGGGGGGAGCTGTTTTTT. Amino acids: CASSPTGGGELFF.

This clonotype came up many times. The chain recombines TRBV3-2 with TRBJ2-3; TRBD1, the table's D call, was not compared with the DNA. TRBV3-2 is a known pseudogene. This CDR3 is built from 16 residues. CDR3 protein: CASSQDDRAGTDTQYF. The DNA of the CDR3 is TGTGCCAGCAGCCAGGATGACAGGGCCGGCACAGATACGCAGTATTTT.

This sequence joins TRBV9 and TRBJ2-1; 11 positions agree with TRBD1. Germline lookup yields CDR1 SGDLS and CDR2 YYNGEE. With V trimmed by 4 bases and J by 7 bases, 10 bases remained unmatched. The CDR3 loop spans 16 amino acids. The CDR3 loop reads CASSPRTGGLYNEQFF. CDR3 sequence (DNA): TGTGCCAGCAGCCCCCGGACAGGGGGCCTGTATAATGAGCAGTTCTTC.

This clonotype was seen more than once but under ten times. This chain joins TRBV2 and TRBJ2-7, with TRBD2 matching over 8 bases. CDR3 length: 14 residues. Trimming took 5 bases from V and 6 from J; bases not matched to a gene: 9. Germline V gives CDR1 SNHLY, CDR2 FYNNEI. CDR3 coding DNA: TGTGCCAGCAGTCAATACTCGGGGGGGCTCGAGCAGTACTTC. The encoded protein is CASSQYSGGLEQYF.

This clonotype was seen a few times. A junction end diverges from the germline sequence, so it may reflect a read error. The CDR3 nucleotides are TGTGCTCGGGGGCGGGGGACCTACAATGAGCAGCTCTTC. It translates to CARGRGTYNEQLF. The V call is TRBV30, the J call TRBJ2-1, with a tentative D call TRBD2 (7 bases). Germline V gives CDR1 GTSNPN, CDR2 SVGIG (reference sequence). This CDR3 region has 13 residues.

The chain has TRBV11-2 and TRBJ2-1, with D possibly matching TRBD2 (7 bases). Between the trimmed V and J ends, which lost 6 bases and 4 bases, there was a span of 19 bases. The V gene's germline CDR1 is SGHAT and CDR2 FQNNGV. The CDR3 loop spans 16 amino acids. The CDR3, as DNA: TGTGCCAGCAGGGGTTGGGGGGGGGCCGTTTACAATGAGCAGTTCTTC. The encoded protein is CASRGWGGAVYNEQFF.

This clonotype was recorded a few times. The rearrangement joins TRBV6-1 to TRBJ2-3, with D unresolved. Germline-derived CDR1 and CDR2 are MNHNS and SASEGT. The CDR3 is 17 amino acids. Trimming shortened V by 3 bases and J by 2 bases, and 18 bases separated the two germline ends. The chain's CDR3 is CASSESSMAHLTDTQYF. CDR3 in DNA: TGTGCCAGCAGTGAGAGTTCCATGGCTCACCTCACAGATACGCAGTATTTT.

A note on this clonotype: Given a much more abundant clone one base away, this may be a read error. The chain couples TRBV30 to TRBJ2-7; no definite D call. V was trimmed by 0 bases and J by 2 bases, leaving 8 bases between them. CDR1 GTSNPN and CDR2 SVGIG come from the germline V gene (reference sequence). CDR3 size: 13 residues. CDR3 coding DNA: TGTGCCTGGAGTGTACCTGAGGCCTACGAGCAGTACTTC. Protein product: CAWSVPEAYEQYF.

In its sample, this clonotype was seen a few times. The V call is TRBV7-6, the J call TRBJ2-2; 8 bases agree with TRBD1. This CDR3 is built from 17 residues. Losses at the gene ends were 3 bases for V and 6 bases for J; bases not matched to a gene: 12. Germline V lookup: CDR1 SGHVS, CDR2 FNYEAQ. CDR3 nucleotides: TGTGCCAGCAGCTTGATAAGACAGGGGCCCTATGCCGGGGAGCTGTTTTTT. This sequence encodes CASSLIRQGPYAGELFF.